This TCR beta chain was profiled in a study of cytomegalovirus exposure and HLA in healthy donors. Sequenced by immunoSEQ multiplex PCR; TCRdb stores in-frame clones only, minus some. Of 150,000 to 200,000 clones in the sample, more than 80% were seen once. A note on this clone: The identical CDR3 is also encoded by other nucleotide sequences in the sample.

V lost 4 bases and J 2 bases, leaving 12 bases between the germline ends. The CDR3 is 14 amino acids. The germline V gene has CDR1 LGHNA and CDR2 YSLEER. Sequencing used PBMCs. The rearrangement joins TRBV4-3 to TRBJ2-7; tentatively, D is TRBD1 (6 bases). This sequence originates from a man aged 18 to 30 in good health and CMV-seropositive. In DNA, the CDR3 is TGCGCCAGCAGCCCCGGGCCAGGGGCCTACGAGCAGTACTTC. It yields the protein CASSPGPGAYEQYF.